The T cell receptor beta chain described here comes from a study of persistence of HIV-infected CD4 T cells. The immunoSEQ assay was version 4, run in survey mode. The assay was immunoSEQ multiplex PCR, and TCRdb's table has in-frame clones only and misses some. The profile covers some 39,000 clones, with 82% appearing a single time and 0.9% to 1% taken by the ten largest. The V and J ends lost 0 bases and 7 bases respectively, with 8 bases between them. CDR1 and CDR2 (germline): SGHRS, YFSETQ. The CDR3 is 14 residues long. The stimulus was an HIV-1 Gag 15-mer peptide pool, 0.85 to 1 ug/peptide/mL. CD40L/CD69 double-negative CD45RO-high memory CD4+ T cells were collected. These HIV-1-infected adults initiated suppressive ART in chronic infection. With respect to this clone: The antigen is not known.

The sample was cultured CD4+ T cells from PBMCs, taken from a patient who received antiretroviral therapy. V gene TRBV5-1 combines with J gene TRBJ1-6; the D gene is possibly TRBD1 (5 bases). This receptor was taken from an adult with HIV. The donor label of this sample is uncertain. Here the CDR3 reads CASSLGGDNSPLHF. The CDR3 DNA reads TGCGCCAGCAGCTTGGGCGGGGACAATTCACCCCTCCACTTT.